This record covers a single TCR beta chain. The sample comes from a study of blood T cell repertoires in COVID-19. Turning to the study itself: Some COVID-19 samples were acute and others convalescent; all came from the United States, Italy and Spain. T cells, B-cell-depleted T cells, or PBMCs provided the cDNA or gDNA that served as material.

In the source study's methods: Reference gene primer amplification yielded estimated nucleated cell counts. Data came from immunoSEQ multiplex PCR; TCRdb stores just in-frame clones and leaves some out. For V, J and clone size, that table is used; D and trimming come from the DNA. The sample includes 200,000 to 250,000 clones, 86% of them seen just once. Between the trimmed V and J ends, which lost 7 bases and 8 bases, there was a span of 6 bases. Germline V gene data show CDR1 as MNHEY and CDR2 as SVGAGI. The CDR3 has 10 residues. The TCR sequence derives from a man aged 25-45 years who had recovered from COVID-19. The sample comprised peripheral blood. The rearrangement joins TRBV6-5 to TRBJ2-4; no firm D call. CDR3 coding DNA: TGTGCCAGCATGGTAGACATTCAGTACTTC. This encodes CASMVDIQYF.